In this sample, the clone carrying this T cell receptor beta chain turned up a few times. The data stem from a study of HIV-infected patients and healthy controls. Germline CDR1 reads DFQATT; CDR2 reads SNEGSKA (reference sequence). This CDR3 contains 13 residues. V was pared by 8 bases and J by 2 bases, with 13 bases between. One entry per CDR3 protein results from TCRdb running MiXCR on the 5' RACE reads. The sample lists around 67,000 distinct CDR3 sequences, about 16% occurring once. The TCR was taken from a human donor in good health. The gene calls are TRBV20-1 and TRBJ1-5; D might be TRBD1 (6 bases). Sequencing was carried out using CD4+ T cells from blood. This CDR3 is CSRSQGGNQPQHF. The CDR3 DNA follows: TGCAGTAGATCACAGGGCGGCAATCAGCCCCAGCATTTT.